This entry lists 19 T cell receptor beta chains sequenced from one sample in a study of molecular identifiers for immune sequencing clone quantification. One entry per CDR3 protein, called by TCRdb with MiXCR from the PCR reads. The sample includes 40,000 to 65,000 distinct CDR3 sequences, about a third of them seen just once. Sequenced sample: naive CD8+ T cells from blood, with Jurkat cell RNA spiked in. Described subset: FACS-sorted CD8+CD4-CCR7+CD45RA+ naive T cells. Receptors were obtained from a human donor in good health. Some libraries in this study had Jurkat cell RNA spiked in.

To note about this clonotype: A much more abundant neighbour one base away suggests this may be a read error. This chain joins TRBV5-3 and TRBJ2-3, with D tentatively TRBD1 or TRBD2 (5 bases each). TRBV5-3 is an open reading frame whose function is uncertain. The CDR3 consists of 17 residues. The CDR3 loop is CASSLAGRSRPPDTQNF. CDR3 nucleotide sequence: TGTGCCAGCAGCTTGGCAGGGAGATCCCGTCCCCCAGATACGCAGAATTTT.

The chain combines TRBV4-1 with TRBJ1-5; D is ambiguous. Germline assignment: CDR1 MGHRA and CDR2 YSYEKL. V lost 1 base to trimming and J lost 3 bases, with 10 bases between them. The CDR3 length is 15 residues. The CDR3 sequence: CASSQGGGFNQPQHF. In nucleotides, the CDR3 is TGCGCCAGCAGCCAAGGGGGAGGGTTCAATCAGCCCCAGCATTTT.

Comment on this clonotype: Mismatch with germline at one junction end may stem from a read error. This chain connects TRBV6-2 or TRBV6-3 to TRBJ1-5; D might be TRBD1 (6 bases). Germline-derived CDR1 and CDR2 are MNHEY and SVGEGT. The length of the CDR3 is 13 residues. The CDR3: CASRDRSNLPRHF. CDR3 nucleotides: TGTGCCAGCCGTGACAGGAGCAATCTGCCCCGGCATTTT.

This clonotype came up many times. The gene calls are TRBV7-2 and TRBJ2-7; 7 nucleotides line up with TRBD1. The germline V gene encodes CDR1 SGHTA and CDR2 FQGNSA. J gave up 4 bases and V 2 bases, and 11 bases lay outside the gene matches. This CDR3 contains 16 residues. CDR3 in DNA: TGTGCCAGCAGCTTATTGCCGATGGGACAGAATTACGAGCAGTACTTC. It codes for CASSLLPMGQNYEQYF.

The V gene is TRBV7-2, the J gene TRBJ2-4, with a possible D match to TRBD2 (6 bases). The CDR3 extends over 18 amino acids. V lost 4 bases to trimming and J lost 3 bases, with 22 bases between them. Germline values: CDR1 SGHTA, CDR2 FQGNSA. CDR3 nucleotide sequence: TGTGCCAGCAGCTCGGTTCGGTGGGAGGAGTTGGGCAAAAACATTCAGTACTTC. Protein sequence: CASSSVRWEELGKNIQYF.

This clonotype was detected ten times or more. The J gene is TRBJ2-7, the V gene TRBV7-9; TRBD1 is a possible D gene (6 bases). V lost 4 bases, J lost 0 bases, and 19 bases lay in between. The length of the CDR3 is 17 residues. The germline V gene encodes CDR1 SEHNR and CDR2 FQNEAQ (reference sequence). CDR3 DNA sequence: TGTGCCAGCAGCTCAGGGGCGGGTCCCCAACCCTCCTACGAGCAGTACTTC. Protein product: CASSSGAGPQPSYEQYF.

The sample holds a few counts of this clonotype. J is TRBJ2-5 and V is TRBV19; D is possibly TRBD2 (6 bases). This CDR3 is built from 15 residues. Trimming took off 1 base at V and 5 bases at J, with 14 bases between the two ends. Germline assignment: CDR1 LNHDA and CDR2 SQIVND (reference sequence). DNA for the CDR3: TGTGCCAGTAGTATAGGAGGAGGGGCGCGGGAGACCCAGTACTTC. It yields the protein CASSIGGGARETQYF.

This clonotype has just one count. A much larger clone lies one base from this, so it may be a read error. The chain combines TRBV7-6 with TRBJ2-2; 7 bases are a match to TRBD2. The germline V gene has CDR1 SGHVS and CDR2 FNYEAQ. This CDR3 comprises 15 residues. The V and J ends lost 0 bases and 6 bases, in that order; junction bases with no gene match: 4. CDR3 loop: CASSLAVGRAGELFF. CDR3 sequence (DNA): TGTGCCAGCAGCTTAGCAGTGGGGAGGGCCGGGGAGCTGTTTTTT.

In regard to this clonotype: Relative to the germline gene, one junction end is altered; a read error may explain this. The CDR3 loop is CASSVGFRGTGELLF. CDR3 coding DNA: TGTGCCAGTAGCGTAGGGTTTCGAGGCACCGGGGAGCTGCTTTTT. The chain joins TRBV19 to TRBJ2-2, with a possible D match to TRBD2 (5 bases). The CDR3 loop spans 15 amino acids. The germline V gene encodes CDR1 LNHDA and CDR2 SQIVND (reference sequence).

This clonotype has at least ten counts. V and J are TRBV7-2 and TRBJ2-1, with 8 bases lining up with TRBD2. Germline CDR1 reads SGHTA; CDR2 reads FQGNSA. This CDR3 has 15 amino acids. Trimming removed 3 bases from V and 7 bases from J; junction bases left unmatched: 8. In nucleotides, the CDR3 is TGTGCCAGCAGCTTGGGGACTAGATTCTGGAATGAGCAGTTCTTC. This gives the protein CASSLGTRFWNEQFF.

Notes on this clonotype: Possible read error: a much larger clone is one base away. This chain links TRBV28 with TRBJ1-4; D gene uncertain. The V and J ends lost 6 bases and 7 bases respectively, with 12 bases between them. Germline CDR1 and CDR2: MDHEN and SYDVKM. The CDR3 has 13 amino acids. The CDR3, as DNA: TGTGCCAGCAGCCCTTTGCGGGTTGAAAAACTGTTTTTT. It translates to CASSPLRVEKLFF.

A word on this clonotype: This sequence may be a read error, since a much larger clone differs from it by one base. The V gene is TRBV6-2 or TRBV6-3, the J gene TRBJ1-5; D is perhaps TRBD1 (5 bases). The CDR3 is made up of 13 amino acids. V dropped 11 bases and J dropped 7 bases, with 18 bases sitting between them. The germline V gene encodes CDR1 MNHEY and CDR2 SVGEGT. The CDR3 sequence: CASTDWRDQPQHF. In DNA, the CDR3 is TGTGCCTCCACCGACTGGAGGGACCAGCCCCAGCATTTT.

Note on this clonotype: The junction does not match germline at one end; this may be a read error. The chain carries TRBV7-3 and TRBJ2-3, with D unresolved. This CDR3 comprises 15 residues. Germline V lookup: CDR1 SGHTA, CDR2 FQGTGA. The CDR3: CASGLRYRDTDTQYF. In nucleotides, the CDR3 is TGTGCCAGCGGCTTACGGTATAGGGACACAGATACGCAGTATTTT.

This chain uses TRBV6-2 or TRBV6-3 with TRBJ2-7; TRBD1 is a possible D gene (5 bases). The V gene's germline CDR1 is MNHEY and CDR2 SVGEGT. V was cut by 4 bases and J by 7 bases, with 20 bases left in between. The CDR3 runs to 15 residues. CDR3 protein: CASSLTLTGHREQYF. DNA for the CDR3: TGTGCCAGCAGTTTAACTCTCACAGGTCACCGGGAGCAGTACTTC.

The gene calls are TRBV7-6 and TRBJ2-7; the D gene is possibly TRBD1 (6 bases). V dropped 1 base and J dropped 12 bases, with 16 bases sitting between them. The CDR3 contains 13 residues. From germline, CDR1 is SGHVS and CDR2 FNYEAQ. DNA of the CDR3: TGTGCCAGCAGCTTAGGGGGACACTCCCCATGGTACTTC. It codes for CASSLGGHSPWYF.

The rearrangement uses TRBV7-6 and TRBJ2-7; 10 positions agree with TRBD2. V was pared by 4 bases and J by 5 bases, with 8 bases of the junction left unmatched. Germline lookup yields CDR1 SGHVS and CDR2 FNYEAQ. The CDR3 has 15 amino acids. This chain's CDR3 is CASSSATSGTHEQYF. The CDR3 DNA sequence: TGTGCCAGCAGCTCCGCCACTAGCGGGACCCACGAGCAGTACTTC.

As to this clonotype: This may come from a read error, since a much larger clone is one base off. The gene calls are TRBV28 and TRBJ1-1; D uncertain. Germline lookup yields CDR1 MDHEN and CDR2 SYDVKM. The CDR3 loop spans 11 amino acids. This chain's CDR3 is CASGFTKGAFF. In DNA form, the CDR3 reads TGTGCCAGCGGTTTCACTAAAGGGGCTTTCTTT.

The V gene is TRBV21-1, the J gene TRBJ2-1; the table gives TRBD1 as D, unverified against the DNA. TRBV21-1 represents a pseudogene. The length of the CDR3 is 20 residues. The CDR3 region has the DNA TGTGCCAGCAGCAAAGCGGACCCCTCCGGGACAGCCAGCTCCTACAATGAGCAGTTCTTC. Protein product: CASSKADPSGTASSYNEQFF.

This clonotype was seen repeatedly, ten times or more. The chain carries TRBV6-5 and TRBJ1-5, with D possibly being TRBD1 (5 bases). There are 13 residues in the CDR3. Germline loops: CDR1 MNHEY, CDR2 SVGAGI. Trimming removed 2 bases from V and 4 bases from J, with 6 bases in between. CDR3 nucleotide sequence: TGTGCCAGCAGTTACGGGGGAAATCAGCCCCAGCATTTT. Its protein is CASSYGGNQPQHF.